This record concerns one T cell receptor beta chain sequence. Its antigen remains unknown. TCRdb reanalysed the RT-PCR reads using MiXCR and keeps one entry per CDR3 protein. The sample includes 300,000 to 350,000 distinct CDR3 sequences, about 20% of them seen just once. This entry is derived from a study of response to subunit inactivated influenza vaccine. Study findings and constraints: The authors put forward the suggestion that each seasonal influenza vaccination may bring in only a limited number of new T cells.

The TCR was taken from a man aged 50 to 75 who received an inactivated influenza vaccine. Sample: PBMCs from blood, taken 21 months after vaccination.

As DNA, the CDR3 is TGCAGCGTGGCCAGGAAGCGGGAGGGTGAGCAGTTCTTC. This encodes CSVARKREGEQFF. The gene calls are TRBV29-1 and TRBJ2-1, with TRBD2 identical over 10 bases. Per the germline V gene, CDR1 is SQVTM and CDR2 is ANQGSEA. V was pared by 6 bases and J by 9 bases, with 8 bases of the junction left unmatched. The CDR3 spans 13 residues.